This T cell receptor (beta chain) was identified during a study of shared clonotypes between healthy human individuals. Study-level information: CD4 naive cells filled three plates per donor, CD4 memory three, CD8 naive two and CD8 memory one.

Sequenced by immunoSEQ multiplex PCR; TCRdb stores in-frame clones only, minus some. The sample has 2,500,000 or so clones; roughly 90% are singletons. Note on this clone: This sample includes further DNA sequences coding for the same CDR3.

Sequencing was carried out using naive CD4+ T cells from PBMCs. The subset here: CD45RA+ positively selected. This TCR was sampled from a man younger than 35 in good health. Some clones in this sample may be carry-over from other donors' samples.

The CDR3: CASSQGTTNYGYTF. CDR3 bases: TGCGCCAGCAGCCAAGGGACAACGAACTATGGCTACACCTTC. The V gene is TRBV4-3, the J gene TRBJ1-2; TRBD1 is a possible D gene (5 bases). V was shortened by 1 base and J by 2 bases, with 8 bases between the two germline ends. The CDR3 covers 14 residues. CDR1 is LGHNA, CDR2 YSLEER, per germline.